These T cell receptor beta chains were read from a single sample in a study of CD8 T cells in ankylosing spondylitis. TCRdb reanalysed the 5' RACE reads using MiXCR and keeps one entry per CDR3 protein. The table records approximately 150,000 distinct CDR3 sequences, 40% to 50% of them present only once. Sample: synovial fluid, either unsorted or a sorted T cell fraction (not recorded which). Source of these receptors: a male donor with ankylosing spondylitis. CDR3s leave out the opening cysteine and the closing phenylalanine or tryptophan. The order of the fields is clone size, V gene, CDR3 length, CDR3 protein. Expanded clones get a size class; other rows say once, few or many, or leave the size out.

abundance: .; v_gene: TRBV7-9; len: 12; CDR3aa: ASSLVGTEHGYT
abundance: .; v_gene: TRBV6-2/TRBV6-3; len: 16; CDR3aa: ASSYSENPGQDDPEAF
abundance: .; v_gene: TRBV5-1; len: 13; CDR3aa: ASSLGPSLNTEAF
abundance: .; v_gene: TRBV12-3/TRBV12-4; len: 13; CDR3aa: ASSLWDRGSQPQH
abundance: .; v_gene: TRBV2; len: 15; CDR3aa: ASSEEGSASSYNEQF
abundance: .; v_gene: TRBV14; len: 12; CDR3aa: ASSRGTIYNEQF
abundance: .; v_gene: TRBV9; len: 11; CDR3aa: ASSVAGWREQF
abundance: .; v_gene: TRBV4-1; len: 14; CDR3aa: ASSQISGGLYNEQF
abundance: few; v_gene: TRBV29-1; len: 12; CDR3aa: SVADRGRGREAF
abundance: few; v_gene: TRBV9; len: 12; CDR3aa: ASSRTGYRNTIY
abundance: .; v_gene: TRBV15; len: 14; CDR3aa: ATSREPAATNEKLF
abundance: .; v_gene: TRBV10-3; len: 14; CDR3aa: AISESIAEAKNIQY
abundance: .; v_gene: TRBV9; len: 14; CDR3aa: ASSVATGLQADTQY
abundance: few; v_gene: TRBV5-1; len: 13; CDR3aa: ASSLAVNRGNEQF
abundance: .; v_gene: TRBV5-1; len: 11; CDR3aa: ASSRQGNYGYT
abundance: .; v_gene: TRBV4-2; len: 16; CDR3aa: ASSYHRPGHPYQETQY
abundance: .; v_gene: TRBV5-1; len: 14; CDR3aa: ASSFFKIVGTDTQY
abundance: .; v_gene: TRBV6-6; len: 11; CDR3aa: ASSWTGRTEAF
abundance: .; v_gene: TRBV12-3/TRBV12-4; len: 13; CDR3aa: ASSPNAGHFYGYT
abundance: few; v_gene: TRBV28; len: 10; CDR3aa: ASSFGMNEQF
abundance: .; v_gene: TRBV12-3/TRBV12-4; len: 14; CDR3aa: ASSLRKAGPSYEQY
abundance: .; v_gene: TRBV20-1; len: 12; CDR3aa: SARSGSTNTEAF
abundance: .; v_gene: TRBV20-1; len: 14; CDR3aa: SARRASGGVGETQY
abundance: few; v_gene: TRBV12-3/TRBV12-4; len: 12; CDR3aa: ASSLGDYNSPLH
abundance: .; v_gene: TRBV7-9; len: 11; CDR3aa: ASSSDRTYEQY
abundance: few; v_gene: TRBV7-9; len: 12; CDR3aa: ASSLNPPSYEQY
abundance: .; v_gene: TRBV28; len: 12; CDR3aa: ASSYIQGEEKLF
abundance: .; v_gene: TRBV15; len: 11; CDR3aa: ATSRENGVGYT
abundance: .; v_gene: TRBV7-8; len: 10; CDR3aa: ASSLEGWPLH
abundance: few; v_gene: TRBV6-5; len: 14; CDR3aa: ASSSSRQGASTEAF
abundance: few; v_gene: TRBV10-3; len: 18; CDR3aa: AISERPGTSGRWRTGELF
abundance: .; v_gene: TRBV27; len: 14; CDR3aa: ASSFGSGRAYNEQF
abundance: few; v_gene: TRBV4-3; len: 17; CDR3aa: ASSQDGGGPGLSNYGYT
abundance: once; v_gene: TRBV11-2; len: 11; CDR3aa: ASSFIGGHEQF
abundance: .; v_gene: TRBV6-2/TRBV6-3; len: 13; CDR3aa: ASSYSHRANQPQH
abundance: .; v_gene: TRBV4-3; len: 15; CDR3aa: ASSQDRGQGADYGYT
abundance: .; v_gene: TRBV5-1; len: 13; CDR3aa: ASRLTGTGNQPQH
abundance: .; v_gene: TRBV4-1; len: 15; CDR3aa: ASSQEGEGNTPYEQY
abundance: many; v_gene: TRBV6-1; len: 13; CDR3aa: ASSEVSGGPDTQY
abundance: .; v_gene: TRBV6-2/TRBV6-3; len: 13; CDR3aa: ASSYGAGVSDTQY